The 15 T cell receptor beta chains in this list originate from one sample, sequenced in a study of vaccination effects on CD4 cells after COVID-19. Produced via immunoSEQ multiplex PCR; TCRdb's table is partial and in-frame only. The sample contains tens of thousands of clones, 76% of which appear only once. ViraFEST expansion of antigen-specific CD4+ T cells with viral peptide pools preceded sequencing. Scientists isolated CD4+ T cells after an approximately 10-day culture period ended. The person was diagnosed with PCR-confirmed SARS-CoV-2 infection between March and December 2020. These receptors' antigens are unknown. The source material was CD4+ T cells from PBMCs cultured with HIV peptides, sampled before COVID-19 vaccination. Subset meaning: HIV-1 Nef peptide pool negative control/reference culture. All receptors derive from a human donor who had a prior SARS-CoV-2 infection.

This clone was seen only a few times. The chain couples TRBV2 to TRBJ2-3; D possibly matches TRBD1 or TRBD2 (7 bases each). Per the germline V gene, CDR1 is SNHLY and CDR2 is FYNNEI. The CDR3 contains 16 residues. Trimming shortened V by 7 bases and J by 2 bases, and 19 bases separated the two germline ends. The CDR3 DNA reads TGTGCCAGCAACAGGGGTCGCGGGAGCGCCACAGATACGCAGTATTTT. The encoded protein is CASNRGRGSATDTQYF.

The genes are TRBV11-3 and TRBJ2-7; D possibly corresponds to TRBD1 (6 bases). From germline, CDR1 is SGHNT and CDR2 YENEEA. The CDR3 runs to 15 residues. Trimming left V 5 bases short and J 4 bases short, with 18 bases between. CDR3 sequence (DNA): TGTGCCAGCAGCCCACCGGGGCAGGGGTCTTACGAGCAGTACTTC. This encodes CASSPPGQGSYEQYF. The full variable domain, rest sourced from reference TRBV11-3 and TRBJ2-7, is EAGVVQSPRYKIIEKKQPVAFWCNPISGHNTLYWYLQNLGQGPELLIRYENEEAVDDSQLPKDRFSAERLKGVDSTLKIQPAELGDSAVYLCASSPPGQGSYEQYFGPGTRLTVT.

The rearrangement joins TRBV18 to TRBJ2-3; D possibly corresponds to TRBD2 (6 bases). The germline V gene has CDR1 KGHSH and CDR2 LQKENI. The CDR3 spans 16 residues. V was pared by 5 bases and J by 6 bases, with 21 bases between. This CDR3 reads CASSGSHRRGGDTQYF. CDR3 DNA: TGTGCCAGCTCAGGATCTCACAGACGGGGAGGTGATACGCAGTATTTT.

The V and J genes are TRBV6-5 and TRBJ1-5; no clear D gene. The V gene's germline CDR1 is MNHEY and CDR2 SVGAGI. Between the trimmed V and J ends, which lost 7 bases and 1 base, there was a span of 8 bases. The CDR3 covers 13 residues. CDR3 bases: TGTGCCAGCAAAGAAAAAAGCAATCAGCCCCAGCATTTT. Its protein is CASKEKSNQPQHF.

This sequence joins TRBV18 and TRBJ2-1, with D unclear. Trimming left V 2 bases short and J 8 bases short, with 13 bases between. CDR1 KGHSH and CDR2 LQKENI come from the germline V gene. The CDR3 has 14 residues. The CDR3 sequence: CASSPAPSSHEQFF. The DNA for the CDR3 is TGTGCCAGCTCACCAGCCCCTAGTTCCCATGAGCAGTTCTTC.

A single count supports this clone. The V gene is TRBV14, the J gene TRBJ2-7, with 10 bases fitting TRBD1. The CDR3 extends over 14 amino acids. Per germline, CDR1 SGHDN and CDR2 FVKESK. The V segment lost 4 bases and the J segment 6 bases; nucleotides outside the gene matches: 6. The CDR3 DNA reads as TGTGCCAGCAGCCGCCGGGACAGGGGTACCGAGCAGTACTTC. This codes for CASSRRDRGTEQYF.

This chain links TRBV11-2 with TRBJ2-2; the D gene could be TRBD1 or TRBD2 (6 bases each). V was pared by 1 base and J by 9 bases, with 15 bases between. The CDR3 runs 15 residues. Germline-derived CDR1 and CDR2 are SGHAT and FQNNGV. The CDR3 loop reads CASSLVGGPRWELFF. CDR3 sequence (DNA): TGTGCCAGCAGCTTAGTGGGGGGCCCCCGGTGGGAGCTGTTTTTT.

The gene calls are TRBV5-5 and TRBJ1-2; weak D call: TRBD1 (5 bases). Trimming removed 4 bases from V and 0 bases from J, with 13 bases in between. CDR3 length: 15 amino acids. Germline loops: CDR1 SGHKS, CDR2 YYEKEE (reference sequence). The CDR3 DNA is TGTGCCAGCAGCATCTTTGGCAGGGCTAACTATGGCTACACCTTC. Amino acids: CASSIFGRANYGYTF.

The chain uses TRBV3-1 (or the pseudogene TRBV3-2) and TRBJ2-3; D remains ambiguous. The CDR3 has 13 amino acids. The germline V and J ends were trimmed by 5 bases and 6 bases, with 12 bases remaining between them. The V gene's germline CDR1 is LGHDT and CDR2 YNNKEL (reference sequence). In DNA, the CDR3 is TGTGCCAGCAGCTTCTACTTGGCGGATACGCAGTATTTT. Translated: CASSFYLADTQYF.

The genes are TRBV7-8 and TRBJ2-5; tentative D call: TRBD2 (6 bases). The V end lost 3 bases, the J end lost 0 bases, and 17 bases lay between the germline ends. The CDR3 runs to 17 residues. CDR1 and CDR2 (germline): SGHVS, FQNEAQ. CDR3 sequence reads: CASSFSSRGINQETQYF. The CDR3, as DNA: TGTGCCAGCAGCTTTTCGAGTCGGGGGATAAACCAAGAGACCCAGTACTTC.

In this sample, this clone turned up a few times. This chain uses TRBV19 with TRBJ2-7; D perhaps matches TRBD1 (6 bases). The V and J ends lost 3 bases and 3 bases respectively, with 12 bases between them. The CDR3 has 14 residues. CDR1 is LNHDA and CDR2 is SQIVND in the germline V gene (reference sequence). In DNA, the CDR3 is TGTGCCAGTAGTATGTATGGACAGAACTACGAGCAGTACTTC. Its translation: CASSMYGQNYEQYF.

This chain links TRBV20-1 with TRBJ2-2; D is perhaps TRBD2 (5 bases). The CDR3 spans 13 residues. The germline V and J ends were trimmed by 3 bases and 3 bases, with 8 bases remaining between them. Germline loops: CDR1 DFQATT, CDR2 SNEGSKA (reference sequence). CDR3 bases: TGCAGTGCTAGTGGCGGGTACACCGGGGAGCTGTTTTTT. Its protein is CSASGGYTGELFF.

In its sample, this clone was seen a few times. This rearrangement joins TRBV5-1 to TRBJ2-1; no reliable D call. The CDR3 has 14 residues. The V and J ends lost 4 bases and 7 bases respectively, with 15 bases between them. Per the germline V gene, CDR1 is SGHRS and CDR2 is YFSETQ. The CDR3 DNA reads TGCGCCAGCAGCAATAGGGCAATAGTGAATGAGCAGTTCTTC. Amino acid sequence: CASSNRAIVNEQFF.

V gene TRBV7-2 combines with J gene TRBJ1-6; 9 nucleotides agree with TRBD1. Germline V CDR1 and CDR2: SGHTA, FQGNSA. Trimming at V came to 5 bases and at J to 7 bases, leaving 3 bases not matched to a gene. The length of the CDR3 is 14 residues. The CDR3 reads CASSLQGANSPLHF. The CDR3 nucleotides are TGTGCCAGCAGCCTACAGGGGGCCAATTCACCCCTCCACTTT.

V and J are TRBV3-1 (or the pseudogene TRBV3-2) and TRBJ2-7; D not certain. In germline, CDR1 is LGHDT, CDR2 YNNKEL (reference sequence). V lost 1 base, J lost 3 bases, and 10 bases lay in between. This CDR3 is 14 amino acids long. For the CDR3, the DNA is TGTGCCAGCAGCCAAGGCAGCCGAAGCTACGAGCAGTACTTC. This encodes CASSQGSRSYEQYF.